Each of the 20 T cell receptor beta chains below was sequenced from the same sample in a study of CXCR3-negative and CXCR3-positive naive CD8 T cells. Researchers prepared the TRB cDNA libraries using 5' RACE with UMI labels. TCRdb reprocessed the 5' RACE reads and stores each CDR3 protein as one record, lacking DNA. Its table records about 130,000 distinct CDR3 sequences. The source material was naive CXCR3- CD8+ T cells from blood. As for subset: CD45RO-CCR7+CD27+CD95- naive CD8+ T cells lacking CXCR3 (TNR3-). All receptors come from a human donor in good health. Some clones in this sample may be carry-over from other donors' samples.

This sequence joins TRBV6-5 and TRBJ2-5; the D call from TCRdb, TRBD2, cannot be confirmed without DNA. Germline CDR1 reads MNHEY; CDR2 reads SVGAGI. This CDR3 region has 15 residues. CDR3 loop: CASSYSDPRGETQYF.

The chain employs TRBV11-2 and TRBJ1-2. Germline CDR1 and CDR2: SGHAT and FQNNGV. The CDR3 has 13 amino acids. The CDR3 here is CASSSARFYGYTF. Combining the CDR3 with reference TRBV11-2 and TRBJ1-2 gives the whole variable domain EAGVAQSPRYKIIEKRQSVAFWCNPISGHATLYWYQQILGQGPKLLIQFQNNGVVDDSQLPKDRFSAERLKGVDSTLKIQPAKLEDSAVYLCASSSARFYGYTFGSGTRLTVV.

CDR3 sequence: CASSLGSKRKNNEQFF. This chain uses TRBV5-6 with TRBJ2-1. The CDR3 totals 16 residues. CDR1 is SGHDT, CDR2 YYEEEE, per germline. Drawing the rest from reference TRBV5-6 and TRBJ2-1, the complete variable domain is DAGVTQSPTHLIKTRGQQVTLRCSPKSGHDTVSWYQQALGQGPQFIFQYYEEEERQRGNFPDRFSGHQFPNYSSELNVNALLLGDSALYLCASSLGSKRKNNEQFFGPGTRLTVL.

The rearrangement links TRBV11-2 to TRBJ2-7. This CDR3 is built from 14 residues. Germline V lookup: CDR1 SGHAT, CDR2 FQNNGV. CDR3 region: CASSFSSRTYEQYF.

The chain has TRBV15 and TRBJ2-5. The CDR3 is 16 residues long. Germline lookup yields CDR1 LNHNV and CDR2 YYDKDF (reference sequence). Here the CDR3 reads CATSRVFAAAQETQYF. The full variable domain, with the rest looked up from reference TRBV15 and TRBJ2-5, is DAMVIQNPRYQVTQFGKPVTLSCSQTLNHNVMYWYQQKSSQAPKLLFHYYDKDFNNEADTPDNFQSRRPNTSFCFLDIRSPGLGDTAMYLCATSRVFAAAQETQYFGPGTRLLVL.

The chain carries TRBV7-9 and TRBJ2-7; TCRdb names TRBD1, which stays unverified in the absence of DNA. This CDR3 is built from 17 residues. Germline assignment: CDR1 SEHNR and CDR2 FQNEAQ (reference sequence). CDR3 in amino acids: CASSLTVPPSHYYEQYF. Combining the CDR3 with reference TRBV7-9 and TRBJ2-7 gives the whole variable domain DTGVSQNPRHKITKRGQNVTFRCDPISEHNRLYWYRQTLGQGPEFLTYFQNEAQLEKSRLLSDRFSAERPKGSFSTLEIQRTEQGDSAMYLCASSLTVPPSHYYEQYFGPGTRLTVT.

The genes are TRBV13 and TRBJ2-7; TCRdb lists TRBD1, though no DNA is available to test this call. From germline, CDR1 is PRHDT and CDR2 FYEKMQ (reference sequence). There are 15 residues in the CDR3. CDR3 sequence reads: CASSWSGTGSLEQYF.

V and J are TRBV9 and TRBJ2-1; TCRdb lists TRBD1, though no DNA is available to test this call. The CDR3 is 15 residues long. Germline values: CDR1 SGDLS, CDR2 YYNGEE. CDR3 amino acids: CASSVGGQGRNEQFF.

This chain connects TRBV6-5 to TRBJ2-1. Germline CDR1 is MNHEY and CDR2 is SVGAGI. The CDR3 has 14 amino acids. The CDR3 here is CASSYSRSSNEQFF.

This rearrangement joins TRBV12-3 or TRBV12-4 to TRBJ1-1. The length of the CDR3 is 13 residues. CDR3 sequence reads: CASSLLFGTEAFF.

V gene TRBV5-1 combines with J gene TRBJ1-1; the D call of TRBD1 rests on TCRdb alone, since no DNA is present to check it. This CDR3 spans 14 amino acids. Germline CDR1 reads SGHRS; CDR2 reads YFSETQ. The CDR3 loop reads CASSLGGVGTEAFF.

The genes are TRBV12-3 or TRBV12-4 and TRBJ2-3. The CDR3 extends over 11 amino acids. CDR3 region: CASSYGDTQYF.

The CDR3 sequence is CASSSNPGRDTDTQYF. This chain links TRBV5-6 with TRBJ2-3; the D gene TCRdb calls, TRBD2, cannot be checked with no DNA. Germline CDR1 is SGHDT and CDR2 is YYEEEE. This CDR3 has 16 residues.

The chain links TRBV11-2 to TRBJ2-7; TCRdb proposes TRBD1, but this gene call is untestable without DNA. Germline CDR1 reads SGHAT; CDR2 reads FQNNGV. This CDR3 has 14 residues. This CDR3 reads CASSYGTGGCEQYF.

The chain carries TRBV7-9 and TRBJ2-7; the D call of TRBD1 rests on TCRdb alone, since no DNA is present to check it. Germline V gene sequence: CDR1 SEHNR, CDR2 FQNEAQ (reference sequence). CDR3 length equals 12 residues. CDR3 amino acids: CASVGISYEQYF.

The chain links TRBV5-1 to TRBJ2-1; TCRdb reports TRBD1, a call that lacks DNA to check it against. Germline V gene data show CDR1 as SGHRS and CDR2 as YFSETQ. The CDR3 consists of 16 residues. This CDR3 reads CASSLTGTGGVYEQFF.

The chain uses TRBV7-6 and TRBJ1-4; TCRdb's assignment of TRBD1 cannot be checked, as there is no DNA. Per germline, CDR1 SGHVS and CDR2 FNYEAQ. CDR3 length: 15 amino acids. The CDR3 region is CASSQDDSSNEKLFF.

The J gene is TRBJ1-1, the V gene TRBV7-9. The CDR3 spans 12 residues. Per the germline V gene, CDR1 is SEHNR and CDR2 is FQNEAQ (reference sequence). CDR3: CASSFGVFEAFF.

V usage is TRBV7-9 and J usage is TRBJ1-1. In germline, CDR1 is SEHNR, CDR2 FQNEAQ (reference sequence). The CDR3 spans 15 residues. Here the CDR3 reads CASSSREDLNTEAFF. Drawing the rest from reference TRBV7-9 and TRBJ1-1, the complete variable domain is DTGVSQNPRHKITKRGQNVTFRCDPISEHNRLYWYRQTLGQGPEFLTYFQNEAQLEKSRLLSDRFSAERPKGSFSTLEIQRTEQGDSAMYLCASSSREDLNTEAFFGQGTRLTVV.

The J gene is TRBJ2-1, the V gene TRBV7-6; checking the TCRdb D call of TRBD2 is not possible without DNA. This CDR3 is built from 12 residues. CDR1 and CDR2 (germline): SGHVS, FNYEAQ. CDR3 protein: CASGSGGNEQFF.